The clone carrying this TCR beta chain was detected once. Generated by immunoSEQ multiplex PCR, the TCRdb table keeps only in-frame clones and is missing some. The sample consists of over 65,000 clones, around 94% of them appearing once. The source of the sample is a study of T cell changes during pregnancy in multiple sclerosis. The receptor was isolated from a female donor with multiple sclerosis, enrolled in a pregnancy study. The sample here was peripheral blood, taken in the third trimester of pregnancy.

The CDR3 DNA reads TGCGCCAGGATCCTTCCATACTTCCTCAGGGGGCAACGGACTGAAGCTTTCTTT. Protein: CARILPYFLRGQRTEAFF. This chain links TRBV10-1 with TRBJ1-1, with 8 bases identical to TRBD1. CDR3 length: 18 amino acids. V shed 9 bases and J 5 bases; nucleotides not matched to a gene: 23. CDR1 and CDR2 (germline): WNHNN, SYGVQD (reference sequence).